This T cell receptor (beta chain) was sequenced in a study of shared clonotypes between healthy human individuals. Selected positively for CCR7 and CD45RO-negative, naive CD8 cells excluded terminally differentiated effector memory CD45RA+ cells. Every contributor of samples was a Caucasian grown-up residing in Nashville, Tennessee. This CDR3 spans 16 amino acids. The ends were cut back, 0 bases at V and 9 bases at J, with 21 bases in the middle. Germline-derived CDR1 and CDR2 are SGHDT and YYEEEE. As concerns this clone: Its specificity is unknown.

Sorted-subset replicate PCRs used about 0.2 ug DNA, some 31,000 T cell genomes. Method: immunoSEQ multiplex PCR; TCRdb's copy keeps in-frame clones and lacks some. Of about 2.2 million clones detected, under 95% appear once; the ten largest clones hold roughly 1.8%. Study-level points and caveats: Compared with memory subsets, naive subsets generally had larger estimated richness. The low donor count limited represented genetic and exposure-history diversity.

Material: naive CD8+ T cells from PBMCs. The receptor was derived from a man aged 18 to 29 in good health. Some clones in this sample may be carry-over from other donors' samples. The chain couples TRBV5-6 to TRBJ1-2; the D gene is possibly TRBD1 (5 bases). CDR3 in amino acids: CASSLVGPGPGLSYTF. The CDR3, as DNA: TGTGCCAGCAGCTTGGTCGGCCCGGGTCCAGGGTTGAGCTACACCTTC. Full variable domain (missing parts from reference TRBV5-6 and TRBJ1-2): DAGVTQSPTHLIKTRGQQVTLRCSPKSGHDTVSWYQQALGQGPQFIFQYYEEEERQRGNFPDRFSGHQFPNYSSELNVNALLLGDSALYLCASSLVGPGPGLSYTFGSGTRLTVV.